This T cell receptor (beta chain) was identified during a study of T cell responses to AZD1222 COVID-19 vaccine. Findings and limits, study-wide: In a largely white British group with more females than males, clonal diversity was possibly underestimated. A reported finding is that nearly half of spike-specific TCRs target unmutated variant regions. Spike-specific TCR repertoires showed rising breadth and depth after two AZD1222 doses.

Clones were read by immunoSEQ multiplex PCR, and TCRdb kept only the in-frame ones, dropping some. The table shows roughly 100,000 clones, with roughly 89% occurring only once. CDR1 and CDR2 (germline): PRHDT, FYEKMQ (reference sequence). The CDR3 extends over 14 amino acids. With 5 bases removed from V and 5 bases from J, the gap between germline ends came to 15 bases. About this clone: As yet, its antigen is unknown.

The sample consisted of peripheral blood, taken 28 days after the second AZD1222 dose. The chain recombines TRBV13 with TRBJ2-5; the D gene is possibly TRBD1 (6 bases). The source of this sequence is an adult who received the AZD1222 COVID-19 vaccine. This CDR3 reads CASSTSQGPETQYF. The DNA of the CDR3 is TGTGCCAGCAGCACTTCACAGGGTCCCGAGACCCAGTACTTC.